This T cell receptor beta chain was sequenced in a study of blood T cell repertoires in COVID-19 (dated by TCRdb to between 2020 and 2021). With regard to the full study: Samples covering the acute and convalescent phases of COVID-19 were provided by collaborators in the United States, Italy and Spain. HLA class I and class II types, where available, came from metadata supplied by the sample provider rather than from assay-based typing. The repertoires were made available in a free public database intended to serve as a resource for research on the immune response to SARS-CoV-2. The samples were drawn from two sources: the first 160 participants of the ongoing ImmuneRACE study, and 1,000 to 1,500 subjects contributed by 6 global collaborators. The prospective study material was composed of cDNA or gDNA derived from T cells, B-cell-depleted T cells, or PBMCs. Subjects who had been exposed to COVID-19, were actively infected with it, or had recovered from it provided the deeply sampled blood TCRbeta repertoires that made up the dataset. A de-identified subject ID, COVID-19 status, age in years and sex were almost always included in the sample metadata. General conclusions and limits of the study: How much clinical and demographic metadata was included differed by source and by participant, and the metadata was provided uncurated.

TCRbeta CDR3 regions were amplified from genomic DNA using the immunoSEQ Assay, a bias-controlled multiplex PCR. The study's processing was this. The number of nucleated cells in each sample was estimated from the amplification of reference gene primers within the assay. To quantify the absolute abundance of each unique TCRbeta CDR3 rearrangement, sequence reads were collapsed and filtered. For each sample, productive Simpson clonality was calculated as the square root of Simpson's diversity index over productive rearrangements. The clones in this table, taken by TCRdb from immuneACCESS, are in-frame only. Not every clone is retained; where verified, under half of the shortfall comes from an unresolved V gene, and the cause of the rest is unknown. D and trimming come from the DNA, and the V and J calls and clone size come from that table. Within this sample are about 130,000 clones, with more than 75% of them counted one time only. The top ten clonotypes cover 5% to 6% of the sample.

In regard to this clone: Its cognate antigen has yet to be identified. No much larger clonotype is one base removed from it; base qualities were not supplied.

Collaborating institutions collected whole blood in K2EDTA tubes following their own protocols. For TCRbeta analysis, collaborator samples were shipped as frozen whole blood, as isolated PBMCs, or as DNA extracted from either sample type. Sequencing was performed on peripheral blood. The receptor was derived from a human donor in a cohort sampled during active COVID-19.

In nucleotide form, the sequence is TGTGCCAGCAGCTTAGTGGCGGGTCTAGACAATGAGCAGTTCTTC. It specifies CASSLVAGLDNEQFF. In this chain, TRBV7-8 is recombined with TRBJ2-1, with TRBD2 tentatively as D gene (5 bases match). Cut back by 1 base and 5 bases, the V and J ends lie 12 bases apart. From the cysteine up to the phenylalanine, the CDR3 has a length of 15 residues. The read is trimmed to its CDR3 DNA, 45 bases read in frame from base 1. The germline V gene specifies SGHVS as CDR1 and FQNEAQ as CDR2.